This T cell receptor (beta chain) was recorded in a study of blood T cell repertoires in COVID-19. The CDR3 length is 16 residues. Germline CDR1 and CDR2: MDHEN and SYDVKM. With 2 bases clipped from V and 5 bases from J, the junction kept 9 bases outside the gene matches. Method: immunoSEQ multiplex PCR; TCRdb's copy keeps in-frame clones and lacks some. This sample yields approximately 180,000 clones, of which 85% are seen a single time; approximately 18% belongs to the top ten. The genes are TRBV28 and TRBJ2-5; 9 bases are a match to TRBD1. Sample: peripheral blood. This TCR came from a person aged 65-85 years with COVID-19, enrolled during active disease. CDR3 DNA: TGTGCCAGCAGTTTACCCCCGTGGACAGGGGTGGAGACCCAGTACTTC. Residues: CASSLPPWTGVETQYF. Together with reference TRBV28 and TRBJ2-5, the CDR3 gives the full variable domain: DVKVTQSSRYLVKRTGEKVFLECVQDMDHENMFWYRQDPGLGLRLIYFSYDVKMKEKGDIPEGYSVSREKKERFSLILESASTNQTSMYLCASSLPPWTGVETQYFGPGTRLLVL.